These 4 T cell receptor beta chains originate from one sample sequenced in a study of blood T cell repertoires in COVID-19 (dated by TCRdb to the early 2020s). Library prep was done by the immunoSEQ multiplex PCR assay. Drawn from immuneACCESS, this table holds only the in-frame rearrangements with V and J called that TCRdb kept. Clones are partly lost; checked studies trace under half to an unresolved V gene and leave the rest unexplained. This sample gives tens of thousands of clones in total; roughly 80% of them show up just once. Clones ranked in the top ten supply more than 15% of the sample. Sequenced sample: peripheral blood. The receptors shown here come from a woman of 80 years or more with active or convalescent COVID-19.

The chain couples TRBV5-1 to TRBJ2-6; D unresolved. The germline V gene has CDR1 SGHRS and CDR2 YFSETQ. CDR3 size: 17 residues. With 1 base removed from V and 0 bases from J, the gap between germline ends came to 11 bases. CDR3: CASSLSAQVSGANVLTF. Here the CDR3 DNA reads TGCGCCAGCAGCTTGTCTGCCCAGGTCTCTGGGGCCAACGTCCTGACTTTC. Supplemented by reference TRBV5-1 and TRBJ2-6, the full variable domain reads KAGVTQTPRYLIKTRGQQVTLSCSPISGHRSVSWYQQTPGQGLQFLFEYFSETQRNKGNFPGRFSGRQFSNSRSEMNVSTLELGDSALYLCASSLSAQVSGANVLTFGAGSRLTVL.

V and J are TRBV9 and TRBJ2-1, with D perhaps matching TRBD1 (6 bases). CDR1 SGDLS and CDR2 YYNGEE come from the germline V gene. The CDR3 covers 17 residues. Deletions cut 3 bases from V and 5 bases from J, with 21 bases between. CDR3 region: CASSARPRDKYHNEQFF. The CDR3 DNA reads as TGTGCCAGCAGCGCCAGGCCCCGGGACAAATACCACAATGAGCAGTTCTTC.

The chain has TRBV28 and TRBJ1-5; D is ambiguous. The germline V gene encodes CDR1 MDHEN and CDR2 SYDVKM. Trimming pared 5 bases from V and 5 bases from J, leaving 13 bases between. CDR3 length: 14 residues. The CDR3 nucleotides read TGTGCCAGCAGTCCGTATACAGAATATCAGCCCCAGCATTTT. This translates into CASSPYTEYQPQHF.

The chain employs TRBV7-9 and TRBJ2-3; TRBD2 aligns across 8 bases. Germline V gene data show CDR1 as SEHNR and CDR2 as FQNEAQ (reference sequence). The CDR3 sequence is 15 residues long. Trimming took 6 bases from V and 2 from J; bases not matched to a gene: 7. CDR3 region: CASRPIAGITDTQYF. The CDR3 region has the DNA TGTGCCAGCAGACCGATAGCGGGGATCACAGATACGCAGTATTTT.